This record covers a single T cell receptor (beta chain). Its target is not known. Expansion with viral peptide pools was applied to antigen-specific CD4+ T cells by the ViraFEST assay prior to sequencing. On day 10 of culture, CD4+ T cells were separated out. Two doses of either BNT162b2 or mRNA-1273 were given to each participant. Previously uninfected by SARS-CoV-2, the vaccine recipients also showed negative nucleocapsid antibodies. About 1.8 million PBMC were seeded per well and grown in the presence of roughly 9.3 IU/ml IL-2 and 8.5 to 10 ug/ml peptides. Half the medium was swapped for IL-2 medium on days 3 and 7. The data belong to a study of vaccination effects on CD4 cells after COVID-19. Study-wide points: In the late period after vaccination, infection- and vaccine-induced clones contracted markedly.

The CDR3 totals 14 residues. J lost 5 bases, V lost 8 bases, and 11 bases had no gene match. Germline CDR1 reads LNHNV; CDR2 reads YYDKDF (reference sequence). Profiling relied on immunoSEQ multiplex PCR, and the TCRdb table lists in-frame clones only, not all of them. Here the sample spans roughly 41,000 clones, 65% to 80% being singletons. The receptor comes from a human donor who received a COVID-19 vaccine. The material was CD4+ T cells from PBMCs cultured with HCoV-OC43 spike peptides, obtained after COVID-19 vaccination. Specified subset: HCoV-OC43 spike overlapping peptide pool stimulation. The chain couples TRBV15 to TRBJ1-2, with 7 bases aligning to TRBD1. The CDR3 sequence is CATSEQGQGYGYTF. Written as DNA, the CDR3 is TGTGCCACCTCTGAACAGGGGCAAGGTTATGGCTACACCTTC.